This T cell receptor (beta chain) was documented in a study of early T cells in non-severe SARS-CoV-2 infection. Study at large: The study sequenced bulk RNA from unsorted whole blood, with chains unpaired.

CDR3 length: 17 amino acids. Trimming removed 1 base at V and 0 bases at J, with 16 bases between. Looked up from germline, CDR1 is SGHRS and CDR2 is YFSETQ. Many counts were recorded for this clonotype. TCRdb processed the 5' RACE reads anew with MiXCR; each CDR3 protein has one entry. Of tens of thousands of distinct CDR3 sequences listed, around 12% are singletons. Sequencing was performed on whole blood. This clonotype was sampled from an adult who was a healthcare worker with PCR-confirmed SARS-CoV-2 infection or an uninfected control (not recorded which). The chain combines TRBV5-1 with TRBJ1-1; D perhaps matches TRBD1 (5 bases). DNA for the CDR3: TGCGCCAGCAGCTTGTACTCGGGGCCCACCATGAACACTGAAGCTTTCTTT. It translates to CASSLYSGPTMNTEAFF.